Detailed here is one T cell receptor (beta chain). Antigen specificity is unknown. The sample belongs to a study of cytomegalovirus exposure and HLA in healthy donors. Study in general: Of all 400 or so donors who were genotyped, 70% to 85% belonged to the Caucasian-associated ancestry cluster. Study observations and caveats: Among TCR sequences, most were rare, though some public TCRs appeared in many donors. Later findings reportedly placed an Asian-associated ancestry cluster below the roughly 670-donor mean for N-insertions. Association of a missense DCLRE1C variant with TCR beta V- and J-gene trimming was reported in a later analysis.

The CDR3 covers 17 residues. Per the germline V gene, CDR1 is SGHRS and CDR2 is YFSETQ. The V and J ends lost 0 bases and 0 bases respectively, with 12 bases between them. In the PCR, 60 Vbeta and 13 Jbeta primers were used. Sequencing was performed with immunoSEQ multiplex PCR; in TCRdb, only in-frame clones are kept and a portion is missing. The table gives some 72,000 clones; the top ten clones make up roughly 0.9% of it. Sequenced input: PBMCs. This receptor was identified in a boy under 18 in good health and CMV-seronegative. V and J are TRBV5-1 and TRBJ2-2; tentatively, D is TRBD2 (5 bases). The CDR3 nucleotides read TGCGCCAGCAGCTTGGTTGGGCAGGAGGCGAACACCGGGGAGCTGTTTTTT. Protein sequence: CASSLVGQEANTGELFF.